The entry below gives a single T cell receptor (beta chain) sequence along with its context. Those who participated ranged in age from about 18 to 95 years and resided in approximately 26 US areas. The germline V gene has CDR1 LNHDA and CDR2 SQIVND (reference sequence). The CDR3 loop spans 14 amino acids. Trimming cost V 3 bases and J 0 bases, with 8 bases left between them. TCRdb's copy holds only in-frame clones and misses some; the assay was immunoSEQ multiplex PCR. The table records about 280,000 clones, 85% of them present only once. The sample is drawn from a study of blood T cell repertoires in COVID-19. On the study more broadly: In each case, the material was cDNA or gDNA derived from T cells, B-cell-depleted T cells, or PBMCs.

Sequencing was performed on PBMCs or T cells enriched from blood (not recorded which). The TCR comes from a woman between 45 and 65 years old who had recovered from COVID-19. The chain uses TRBV19 and TRBJ1-1, with D unresolved. CDR3 coding DNA: TGTGCCAGTAGTATCGAACGGGTGAACACTGAAGCTTTCTTT. Translated, it gives CASSIERVNTEAFF. Based on the CDR3 plus reference TRBV19 and TRBJ1-1, the full variable domain is DGGITQSPKYLFRKEGQNVTLSCEQNLNHDAMYWYRQDPGQGLRLIYYSQIVNDFQKGDIAEGYSVSREKKESFPLTVTSAQKNPTAFYLCASSIERVNTEAFFGQGTRLTVV.